The source of this T cell receptor beta chain is a study of T cells expressing NK-cell markers. Regarding this clonotype: Its antigen remains unidentified.

5'RACE template switching with UMIs generated TCR beta cDNA. For each CDR3 protein, TCRdb gives one entry from its re-call of the 5' RACE reads, without DNA. The listing records around 550,000 distinct CDR3 sequences. The CDR3 contains 21 residues. CDR1 and CDR2 from the germline V gene are SGHTA and FQGTGA. Study-wide points: Whether expanded NKG2C+ T cell clones were HCMV specific stayed uncertain. In several donors, these clonotypes also led the CD3+CD56-NKG2C+ fraction.

The receptor was isolated from a young man in good health. The sequenced material came from blood T cells: a sorted CD56 or NKG2C T cell subset, CD4+ or CD8+ T cells, or bulk PBMC T cells (not recorded which). The J gene is TRBJ2-1, the V gene TRBV7-3; the TRBD1 assignment by TCRdb is unverifiable without DNA. The CDR3 here is CASSFPRSGLPMTSSYNEQFF. The full variable domain, rest sourced from reference TRBV7-3 and TRBJ2-1, is GAGVSQTPSNKVTEKGKYVELRCDPISGHTALYWYRQSLGQGPEFLIYFQGTGAADDSGLPNDRFFAVRPEGSVSTLKIQRTERGDSAVYLCASSFPRSGLPMTSSYNEQFFGPGTRLTVL.